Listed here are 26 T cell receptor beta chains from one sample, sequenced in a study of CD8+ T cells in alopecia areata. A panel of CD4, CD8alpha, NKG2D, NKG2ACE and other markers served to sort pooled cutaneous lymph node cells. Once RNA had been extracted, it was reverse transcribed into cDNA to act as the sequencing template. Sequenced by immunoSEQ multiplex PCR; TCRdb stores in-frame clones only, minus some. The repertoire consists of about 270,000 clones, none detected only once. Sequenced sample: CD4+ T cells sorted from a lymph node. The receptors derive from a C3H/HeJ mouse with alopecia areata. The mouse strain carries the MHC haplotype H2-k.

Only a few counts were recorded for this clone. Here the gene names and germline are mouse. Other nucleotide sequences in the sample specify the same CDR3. CDR3 in amino acids: CTCSARDRGYAEQFF. The part of the CDR3 DNA that was read is TGCACCTGCAGTGCCCGGGACAGGGGCTATGCT. V usage is TRBV1 and J usage is TRBJ2-1; 10 bases agree with TRBD1. The read stops 4 residues short of the end of the CDR3; the missing end is completed from the germline J gene. From germline, CDR1 is NSQYPW and CDR2 LRSPGD (reference sequence). This CDR3 has 15 residues. The ends lost 3 bases at V and 3 bases at J; junction bases unmatched: 2.

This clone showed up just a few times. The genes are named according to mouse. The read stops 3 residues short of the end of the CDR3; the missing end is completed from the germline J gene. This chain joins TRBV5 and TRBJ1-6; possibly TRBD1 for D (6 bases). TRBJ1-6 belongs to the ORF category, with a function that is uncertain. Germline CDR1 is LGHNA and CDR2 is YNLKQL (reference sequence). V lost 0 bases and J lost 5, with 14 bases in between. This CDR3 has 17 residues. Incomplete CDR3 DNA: TGTGCCAGCAGCCAAGATGGACCGGGACAAAATAATTCGCCC. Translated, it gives CASSQDGPGQNNSP. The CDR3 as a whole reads CASSQDGPGQNNSPLYF.

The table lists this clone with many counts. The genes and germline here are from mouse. The DNA read from the CDR3 is TGTGCCAGCAGCGCGGGGGGGCTGGATGCT. It encodes CASSAGGLDA. The entire CDR3 protein reads CASSAGGLDAEQFF. The V and J genes are TRBV13-3 and TRBJ2-1, with TRBD2 matching over 8 bases. Read coverage stops 4 residues before the CDR3 terminus; the germline J gene supplies the remainder. Germline loops: CDR1 NNHDY, CDR2 SYVADS. CDR3 length: 14 residues. V lost 5 bases and J lost 5; bases outside the gene matches: 6.

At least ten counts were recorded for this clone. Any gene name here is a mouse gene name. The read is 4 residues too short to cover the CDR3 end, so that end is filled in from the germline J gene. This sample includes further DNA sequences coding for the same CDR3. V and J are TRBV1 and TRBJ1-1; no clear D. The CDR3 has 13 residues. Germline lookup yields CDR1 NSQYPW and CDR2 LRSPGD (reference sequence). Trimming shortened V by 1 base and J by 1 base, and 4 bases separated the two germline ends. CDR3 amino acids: CTCSAGENTEVFF. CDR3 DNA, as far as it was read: TGCACCTGCAGTGCAGGGGAAAACACA.

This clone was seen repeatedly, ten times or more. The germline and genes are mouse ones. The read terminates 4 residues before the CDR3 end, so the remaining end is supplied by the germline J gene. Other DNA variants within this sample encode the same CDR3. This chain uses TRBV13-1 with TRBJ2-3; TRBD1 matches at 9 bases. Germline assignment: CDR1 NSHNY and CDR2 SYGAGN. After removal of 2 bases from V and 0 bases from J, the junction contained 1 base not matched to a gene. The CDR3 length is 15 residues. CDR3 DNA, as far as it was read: TGTGCCAGCAGTGAACAGGGGGCTAGTGCAGAA. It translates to CASSEQGASAE. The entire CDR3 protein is CASSEQGASAETLYF.

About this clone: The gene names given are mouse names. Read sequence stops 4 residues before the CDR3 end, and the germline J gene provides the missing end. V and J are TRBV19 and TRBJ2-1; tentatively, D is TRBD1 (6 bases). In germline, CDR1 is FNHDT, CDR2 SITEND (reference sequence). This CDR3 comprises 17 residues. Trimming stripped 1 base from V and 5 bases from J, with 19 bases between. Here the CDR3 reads CASSIFLRDKGDAEQFF. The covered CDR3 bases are TGTGCCAGCAGTATATTCCTCCGGGACAAGGGGGATGCT.

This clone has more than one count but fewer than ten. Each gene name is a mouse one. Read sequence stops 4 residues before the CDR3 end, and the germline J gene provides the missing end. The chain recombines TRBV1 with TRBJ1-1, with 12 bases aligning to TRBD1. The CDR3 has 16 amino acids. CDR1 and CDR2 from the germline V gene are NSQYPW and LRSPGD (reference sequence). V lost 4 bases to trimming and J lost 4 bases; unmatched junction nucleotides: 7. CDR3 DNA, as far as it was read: TGCACCTGCAGTGGGGGACAGGGGGCGCGTCGCACA. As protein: CTCSGGQGARRT. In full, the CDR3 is CTCSGGQGARRTEVFF.

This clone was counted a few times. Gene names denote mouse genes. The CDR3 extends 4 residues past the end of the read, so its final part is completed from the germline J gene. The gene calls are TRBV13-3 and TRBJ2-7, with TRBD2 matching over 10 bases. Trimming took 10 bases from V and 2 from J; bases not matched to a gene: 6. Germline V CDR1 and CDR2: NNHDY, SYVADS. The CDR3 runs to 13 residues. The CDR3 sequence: CAASGLGAYEQYF. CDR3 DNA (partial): TGTGCCGCCTCTGGACTGGGGGCCTAT.

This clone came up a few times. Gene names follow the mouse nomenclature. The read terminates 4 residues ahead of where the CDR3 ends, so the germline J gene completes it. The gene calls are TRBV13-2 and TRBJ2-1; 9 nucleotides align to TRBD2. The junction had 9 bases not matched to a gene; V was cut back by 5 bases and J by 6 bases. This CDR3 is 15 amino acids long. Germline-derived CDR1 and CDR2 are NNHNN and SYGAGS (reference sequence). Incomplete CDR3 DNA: TGTGCCAGCGGATATCACTGGGGGGAAGGTGCT. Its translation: CASGYHWGEGA. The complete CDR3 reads CASGYHWGEGAEQFF.

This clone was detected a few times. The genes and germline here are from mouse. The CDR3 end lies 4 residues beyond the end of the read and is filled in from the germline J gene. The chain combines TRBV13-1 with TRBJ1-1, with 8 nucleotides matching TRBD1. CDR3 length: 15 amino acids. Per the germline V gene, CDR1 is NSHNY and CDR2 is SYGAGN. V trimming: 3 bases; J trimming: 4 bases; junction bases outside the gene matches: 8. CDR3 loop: CASSADRGGSTEVFF. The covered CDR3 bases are TGTGCCAGCAGTGCTGACAGGGGAGGTAGCACA.

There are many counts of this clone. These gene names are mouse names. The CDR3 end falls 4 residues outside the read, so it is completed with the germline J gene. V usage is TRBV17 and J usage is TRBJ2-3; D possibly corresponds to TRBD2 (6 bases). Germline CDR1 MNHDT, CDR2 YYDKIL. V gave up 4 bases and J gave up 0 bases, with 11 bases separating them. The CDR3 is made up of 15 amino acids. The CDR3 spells CASSTGAPSAETLYF. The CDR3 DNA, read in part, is TGTGCTAGCAGTACTGGGGCCCCTAGTGCAGAA.

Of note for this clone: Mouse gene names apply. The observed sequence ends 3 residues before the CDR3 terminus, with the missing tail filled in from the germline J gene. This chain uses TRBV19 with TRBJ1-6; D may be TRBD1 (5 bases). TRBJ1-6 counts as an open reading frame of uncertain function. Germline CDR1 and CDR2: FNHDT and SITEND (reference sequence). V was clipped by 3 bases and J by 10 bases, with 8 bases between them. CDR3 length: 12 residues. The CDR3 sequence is CASSTPGSPLYF. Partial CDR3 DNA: TGTGCCAGCAGTACCCCAGGGTCGCCC.

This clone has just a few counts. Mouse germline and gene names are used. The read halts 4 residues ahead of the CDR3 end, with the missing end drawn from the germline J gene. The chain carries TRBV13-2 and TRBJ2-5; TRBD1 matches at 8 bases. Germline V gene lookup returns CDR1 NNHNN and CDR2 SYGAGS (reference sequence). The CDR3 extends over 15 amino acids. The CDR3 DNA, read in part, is TGTGCCAGCGGTGATGAATGGACAGGGAAAGAC. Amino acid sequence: CASGDEWTGKD. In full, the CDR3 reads CASGDEWTGKDTQYF.

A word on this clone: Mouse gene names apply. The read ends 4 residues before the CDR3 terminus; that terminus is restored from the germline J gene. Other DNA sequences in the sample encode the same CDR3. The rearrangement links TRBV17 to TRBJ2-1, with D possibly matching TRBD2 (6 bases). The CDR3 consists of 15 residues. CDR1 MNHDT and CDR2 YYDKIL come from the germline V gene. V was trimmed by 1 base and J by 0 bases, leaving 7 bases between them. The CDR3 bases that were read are TGTGCTAGCAGTAGAGTTGGGGGTAACTATGCT. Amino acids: CASSRVGGNYA. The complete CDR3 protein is CASSRVGGNYAEQFF. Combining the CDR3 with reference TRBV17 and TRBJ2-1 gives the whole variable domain DTTVKQNPRYKLARVGKPVNLICSQTMNHDTMYWYQKKPNQAPKLLLFYYDKILNREADTFEKFQSSRPNNSFCSLYIGSAGLEYSAMYLCASSRVGGNYAEQFFGPGTRLTVL.

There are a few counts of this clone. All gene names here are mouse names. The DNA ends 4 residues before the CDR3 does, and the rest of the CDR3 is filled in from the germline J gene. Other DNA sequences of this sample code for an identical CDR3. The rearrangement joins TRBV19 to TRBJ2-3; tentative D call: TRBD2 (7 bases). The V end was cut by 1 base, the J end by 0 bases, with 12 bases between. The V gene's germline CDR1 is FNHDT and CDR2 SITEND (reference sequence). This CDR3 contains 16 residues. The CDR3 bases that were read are TGTGCCAGCAGTATAAGGGGGGGAGCTAGTGCAGAA. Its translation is CASSIRGGASAE. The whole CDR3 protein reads CASSIRGGASAETLYF.

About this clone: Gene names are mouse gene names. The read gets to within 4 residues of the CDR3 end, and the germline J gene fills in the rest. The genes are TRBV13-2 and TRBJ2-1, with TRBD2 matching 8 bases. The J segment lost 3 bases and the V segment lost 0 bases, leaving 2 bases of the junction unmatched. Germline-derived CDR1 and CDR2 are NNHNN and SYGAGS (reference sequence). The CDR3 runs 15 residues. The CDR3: CASGDGGGRYAEQFF. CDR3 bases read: TGTGCCAGCGGTGATGGGGGGGGGCGCTATGCT.

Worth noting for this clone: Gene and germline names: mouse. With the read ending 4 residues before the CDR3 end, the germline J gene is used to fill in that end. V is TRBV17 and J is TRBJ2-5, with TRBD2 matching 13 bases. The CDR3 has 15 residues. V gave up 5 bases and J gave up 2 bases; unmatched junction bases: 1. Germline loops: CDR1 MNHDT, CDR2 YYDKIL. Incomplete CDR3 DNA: TGTGCTAGCAGTTGGACTGGGGGGGCCCAAGAC. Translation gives CASSWTGGAQD. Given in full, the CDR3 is CASSWTGGAQDTQYF.

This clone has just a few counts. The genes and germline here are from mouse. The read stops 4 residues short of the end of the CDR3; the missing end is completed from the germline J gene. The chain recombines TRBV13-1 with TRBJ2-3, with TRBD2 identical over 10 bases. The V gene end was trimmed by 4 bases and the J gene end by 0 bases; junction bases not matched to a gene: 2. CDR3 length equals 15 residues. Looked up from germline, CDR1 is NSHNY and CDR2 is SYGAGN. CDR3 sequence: CASSLDWGSAETLYF. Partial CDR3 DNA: TGTGCCAGCAGTTTGGACTGGGGGAGTGCAGAA.

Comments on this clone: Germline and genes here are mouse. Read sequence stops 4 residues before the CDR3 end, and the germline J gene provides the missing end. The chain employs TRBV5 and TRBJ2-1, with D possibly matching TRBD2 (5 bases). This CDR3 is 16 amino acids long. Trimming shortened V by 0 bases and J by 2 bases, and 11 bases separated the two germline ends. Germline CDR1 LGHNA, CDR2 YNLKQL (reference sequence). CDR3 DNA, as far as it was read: TGTGCCAGCAGCCAAGAAGTAGGCTGGGACTATGCT. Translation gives CASSQEVGWDYA. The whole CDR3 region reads CASSQEVGWDYAEQFF.

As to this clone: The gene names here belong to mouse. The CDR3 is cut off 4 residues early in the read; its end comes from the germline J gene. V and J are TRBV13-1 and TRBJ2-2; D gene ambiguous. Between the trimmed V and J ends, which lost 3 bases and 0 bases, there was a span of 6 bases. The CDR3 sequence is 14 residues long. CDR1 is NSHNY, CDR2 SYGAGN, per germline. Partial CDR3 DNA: TGTGCCAGCAGTGCACAAACAAACACCGGG. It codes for CASSAQTNTG. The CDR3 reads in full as CASSAQTNTGQLYF.

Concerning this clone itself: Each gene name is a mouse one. The CDR3 loop reads CASSLETGGASQNTLYF. Partial CDR3 DNA: TGTGCCAGCAGCTTAGAGACTGGGGGGGCGAGTCAAAAC. The rearrangement uses TRBV3 and TRBJ2-4; TRBD2 aligns across 12 bases. The read halts 4 residues ahead of the CDR3 end, with the missing end drawn from the germline J gene. The length of the CDR3 is 17 residues. V dropped 1 base and J dropped 0; count of bases not matched to a gene: 2. Germline V gene lookup returns CDR1 SNHLY and CDR2 FYNGKV (reference sequence).

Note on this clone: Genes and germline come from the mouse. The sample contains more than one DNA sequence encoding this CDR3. The CDR3 DNA, read in part, is TGTGCCAGCAGTGATGTTGGGGGAAGTGCAGAA. Encoded protein: CASSDVGGSAE. In full, the CDR3 is CASSDVGGSAETLYF. V usage is TRBV13-1 and J usage is TRBJ2-3, with D perhaps matching TRBD2 (6 bases). The DNA ends 4 residues before the CDR3 does, and the rest of the CDR3 is filled in from the germline J gene. CDR1 is NSHNY, CDR2 SYGAGN, per germline. V gave up 0 bases and J gave up 0 bases, with 8 bases separating them. CDR3 size: 15 residues.

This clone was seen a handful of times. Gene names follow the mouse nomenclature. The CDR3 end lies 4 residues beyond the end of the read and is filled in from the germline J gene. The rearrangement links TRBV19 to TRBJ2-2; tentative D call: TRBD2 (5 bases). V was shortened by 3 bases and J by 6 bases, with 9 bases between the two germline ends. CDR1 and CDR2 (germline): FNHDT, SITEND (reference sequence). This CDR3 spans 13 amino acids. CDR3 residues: CASSTGNAGQLYF. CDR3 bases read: TGTGCCAGCAGTACTGGGAACGCCGGG.

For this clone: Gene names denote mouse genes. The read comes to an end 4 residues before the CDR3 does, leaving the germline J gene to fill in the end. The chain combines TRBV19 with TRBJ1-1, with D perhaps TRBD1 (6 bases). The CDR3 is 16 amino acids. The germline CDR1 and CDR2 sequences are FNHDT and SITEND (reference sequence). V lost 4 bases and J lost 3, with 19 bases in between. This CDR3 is CASSPRYRDTYTEVFF. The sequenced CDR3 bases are TGTGCCAGCAGTCCCAGATACCGGGACACCTACACA.

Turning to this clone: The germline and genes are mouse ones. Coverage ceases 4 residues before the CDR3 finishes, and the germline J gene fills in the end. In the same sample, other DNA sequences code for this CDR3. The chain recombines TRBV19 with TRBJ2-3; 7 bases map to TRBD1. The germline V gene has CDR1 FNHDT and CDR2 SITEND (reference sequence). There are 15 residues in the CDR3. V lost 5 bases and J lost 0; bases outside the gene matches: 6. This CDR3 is CASSRDRTSAETLYF. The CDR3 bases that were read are TGTGCCAGCAGCCGGGACAGAACTAGTGCAGAA.

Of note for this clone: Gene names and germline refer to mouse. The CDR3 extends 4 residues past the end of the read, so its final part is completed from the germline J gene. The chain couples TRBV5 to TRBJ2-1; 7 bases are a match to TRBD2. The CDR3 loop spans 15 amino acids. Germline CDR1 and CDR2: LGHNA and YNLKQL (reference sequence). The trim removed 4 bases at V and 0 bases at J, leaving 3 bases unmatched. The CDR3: CASSPGGVNYAEQFF. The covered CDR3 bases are TGTGCCAGCAGCCCCGGGGGGGTTAACTATGCT.